What follows describes a single T cell receptor (beta chain). V was clipped by 2 bases and J by 6 bases, with 8 bases between them. The germline V gene has CDR1 MNHEY and CDR2 SVGEGT. The CDR3 contains 13 residues. This entry belongs to a study of regulatory T cells in long-lasting Graves disease. The time point is: newly diagnosed GD, antithyroid drugs for less than 3 months. After RNA was extracted from PBMCs, the TCR library was made from it. To make TCR beta libraries, researchers used iRepertoire HTBI primers and Arm-PCR of CDR3 regions. A single record per CDR3 protein comes from TCRdb applying MiXCR to the multiplex PCR reads. The sample lists about 610,000 distinct CDR3 sequences; 16% were seen once. These data were also filed under a second study, of T cells in Graves' hyperthyroidism and ophthalmopathy. That work adds: Lactation, pregnancy, other autoimmune disease or uncontrolled infection led to exclusion of patients. Most expanded thyroid clonotypes above 0.001 also appeared in blood. Researchers report that a 13 V-J model separated ophthalmopathy from stable hyperthyroidism.

The sequenced sample was peripheral blood mononuclear cells (PBMCs), obtained at new diagnosis, from a patient treated with antithyroid drugs. This TCR derives from a man younger than 30 with Graves disease. This sequence joins TRBV6-2 or TRBV6-3 and TRBJ2-1, with D tentatively TRBD1 (5 bases). The CDR3 coding sequence is TGTGCCAGCAGTTACAGCAGGGCCAATGAGCAGTTCTTC. This codes for CASSYSRANEQFF.